The clone carrying this T cell receptor beta chain was seen only once. As yet, its antigen is unknown. Measured with immunoSEQ multiplex PCR; TCRdb has only the in-frame clones, and not every one. The table includes about 68,000 clones, about 84% detected once. The sample originates from a study of OX40 agonist ivuxolimab in advanced cancers. Background on the study: Participants, roughly 80% male, averaged approximately 60 years of age, ranging from about 23 to 80. The study's findings and limits: In the 0.1-3.0 mg/kg groups, partial responders showed among the lowest expansion. Within 6 weeks, CD4+ and CD8+ blood T cells expanded clonally at 0.1 to 3.0 mg/kg. Expanded clones were, on average, more numerous in CD8+ T cells than in CD4+.

CDR3 length equals 15 residues. Deletions cut 0 bases from V and 7 bases from J, with 16 bases between. The germline V gene encodes CDR1 SGHRS and CDR2 YFSETQ. This chain connects TRBV5-1 to TRBJ1-2; tentative D call: TRBD1 (6 bases). The source of this sequence is an adult with an advanced solid tumor such as melanoma, head and neck, liver or kidney cancer. This material consisted of CD4+ or CD8+ T cells sorted from blood, taken in a trial of the OX40 agonist ivuxolimab. The CDR3 loop is CASSLVANRDLGYTF. For the CDR3, the DNA is TGCGCCAGCAGCTTGGTGGCGAACAGGGATCTTGGCTACACCTTC. Complete variable domain (other parts from reference TRBV5-1 and TRBJ1-2): KAGVTQTPRYLIKTRGQQVTLSCSPISGHRSVSWYQQTPGQGLQFLFEYFSETQRNKGNFPGRFSGRQFSNSRSEMNVSTLELGDSALYLCASSLVANRDLGYTFGSGTRLTVV.